The present T cell receptor (beta chain) was sequenced within a study of blood T cell repertoires in COVID-19. This clone has ten or more counts. Cohort 3 donors counted as recovered after two negative PCRs, clearance, or resolved symptoms. The method was immunoSEQ multiplex PCR; TCRdb's version includes in-frame clones alone and lacks a portion of them. The table lists a few hundred thousand clones, approximately 85% of them singletons, with roughly 4% in the top ten. The clonotype comes from a woman aged 30 to 39 who had recovered from COVID-19. The specimen sequenced was PBMCs or T cells enriched from blood (not recorded which).

The CDR3 sequence is CASSHLLAGQNEQFF. The CDR3 nucleotides are TGCGCCAGCAGTCACCTCCTAGCGGGGCAGAATGAGCAGTTCTTC. The chain combines TRBV5-1 with TRBJ2-1, with 9 bases aligning to TRBD2. This CDR3 has 15 residues. V was clipped by 5 bases and J by 7 bases; unmatched bases: 10. Looked up from germline, CDR1 is SGHRS and CDR2 is YFSETQ.